This TCR beta chain was obtained from a study of human T cells and chemical hapten exposure. Background on the study: There were per-sample TCR yield variations, arising mainly from small pooled library volume differences. The study's findings and limits: After DPC sensitization, TCRs above 1 in 1000 frequency showed no change.

The study used a library that attached unique molecular identifiers to individual cDNA molecules. TCRdb recomputed calls from the RACE reads with MiXCR, one row per CDR3 protein. Among fewer than 85,000 distinct CDR3 sequences listed, 7% to 9% were seen once. Time point given: healthy volunteer bleed at 6 weeks. Whole blood, unfractionated, served as the material for total RNA extraction. Details on this clonotype: What it binds is not known.

V was trimmed by 6 bases and J by 0 bases, leaving 8 bases between them. The length of the CDR3 is 13 residues. CDR1 is DFQATT, CDR2 SNEGSKA, per germline (reference sequence). This receptor was identified in a male donor in good health. Some clones in this sample may be carry-over from other donors' samples. J is TRBJ2-2 and V is TRBV20-1, with D hard to call. Sequenced material: whole blood. The CDR3 here is CSAPEPNTGELFF. The CDR3 nucleotides read TGCAGTGCCCCCGAACCGAACACCGGGGAGCTGTTTTTT.